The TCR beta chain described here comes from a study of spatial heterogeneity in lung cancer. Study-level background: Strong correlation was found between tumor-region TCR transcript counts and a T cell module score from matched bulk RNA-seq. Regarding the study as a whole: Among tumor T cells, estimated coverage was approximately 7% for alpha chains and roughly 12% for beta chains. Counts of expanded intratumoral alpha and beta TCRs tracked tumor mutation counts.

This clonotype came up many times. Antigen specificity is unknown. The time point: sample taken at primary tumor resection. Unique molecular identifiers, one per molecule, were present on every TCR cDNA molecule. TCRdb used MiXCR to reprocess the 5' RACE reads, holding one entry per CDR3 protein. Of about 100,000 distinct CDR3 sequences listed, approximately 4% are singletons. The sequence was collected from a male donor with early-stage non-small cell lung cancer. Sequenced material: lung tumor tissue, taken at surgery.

The DNA of the CDR3 is TGTGCCAGCAGTTTATTGGGGGGGACCGATGATTCAGATACGCAGTATTTT. It encodes CASSLLGGTDDSDTQYF. This chain connects TRBV27 to TRBJ2-3, with 7 bases lining up with TRBD2. Germline CDR1 is MNHEY and CDR2 is SMNVEV (reference sequence). The CDR3 sequence is 17 residues long. The trim removed 1 base at V and 4 bases at J, leaving 11 bases unmatched.